Sequencing of this TCR beta chain was carried out in a study of Graves' ophthalmopathy and Graves' hyperthyroidism. CDR3 size: 16 residues. Germline V gene data show CDR1 as SGHVS and CDR2 as FQNEAQ. J lost 7 bases, V lost 5 bases, and 14 bases had no gene match. This clonotype was counted ten times or more. Hyperthyroidism patients, aged 18 to 65, were newly diagnosed, under 2 months' duration. No donor had other autoimmune disease, uncontrolled infection, pregnancy or lactation. Thyroid ultrasound, orbital computed tomography, TRAb, serum thyroxine and clinical symptoms formed the basis of diagnosis. Amplification targeted the TCR beta CDR3 regions, with RNA transcripts as the source material. HTBI primers served in a first-round RT-PCR, which a second-round multiplex PCR followed. Each CDR3 protein is one row after TCRdb ran MiXCR on the multiplex PCR reads. The sample shows about 1.1 million distinct CDR3 sequences, roughly two fifths of them seen only once.

The chain has TRBV7-8 and TRBJ1-5; 7 bases fit TRBD1. The receptor was derived from an adult man with Graves' hyperthyroidism. Sequenced sample: peripheral blood or thyroid tissue (not recorded which). CDR3 sequence (DNA): TGTGCCAGCAGCCAATCAATGGGGCAGGGGGGACAGCCCCAGCATTTT. It is translated as CASSQSMGQGGQPQHF.